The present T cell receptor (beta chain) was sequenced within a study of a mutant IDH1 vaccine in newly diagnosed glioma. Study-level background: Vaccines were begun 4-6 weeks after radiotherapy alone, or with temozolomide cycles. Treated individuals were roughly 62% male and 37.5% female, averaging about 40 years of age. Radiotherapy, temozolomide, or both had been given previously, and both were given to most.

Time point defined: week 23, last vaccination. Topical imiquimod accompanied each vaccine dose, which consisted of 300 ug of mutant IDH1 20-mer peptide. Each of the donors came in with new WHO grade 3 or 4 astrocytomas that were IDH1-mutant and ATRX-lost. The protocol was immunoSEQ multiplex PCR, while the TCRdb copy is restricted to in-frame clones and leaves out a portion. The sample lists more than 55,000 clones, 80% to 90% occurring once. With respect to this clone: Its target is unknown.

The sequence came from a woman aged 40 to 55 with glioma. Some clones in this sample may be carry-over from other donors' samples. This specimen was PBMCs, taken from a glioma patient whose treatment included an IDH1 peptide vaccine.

The CDR3 sequence is CASSSGGLEKNIQYF. The CDR3 DNA sequence: TGTGCCAGCAGCTCAGGGGGTCTGGAGAAAAACATTCAGTACTTC. The gene calls are TRBV11-1 and TRBJ2-4; TRBD1 matches at 7 bases. V shed 4 bases and J 4 bases; nucleotides not matched to a gene: 7. The CDR3 runs to 15 residues. The V gene's germline CDR1 is SGHAT and CDR2 FQDESV (reference sequence).